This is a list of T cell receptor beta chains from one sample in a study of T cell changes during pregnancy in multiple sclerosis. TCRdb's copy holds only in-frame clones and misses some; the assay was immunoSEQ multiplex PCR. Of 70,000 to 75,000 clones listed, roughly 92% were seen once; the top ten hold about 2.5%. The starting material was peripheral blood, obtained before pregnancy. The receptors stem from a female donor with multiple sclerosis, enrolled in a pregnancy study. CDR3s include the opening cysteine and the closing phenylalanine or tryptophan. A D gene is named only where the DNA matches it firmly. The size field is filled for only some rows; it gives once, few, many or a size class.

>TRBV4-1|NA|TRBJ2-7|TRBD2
CASSQVGLAGSYEQYF
TGCGCCAGCAGCCAAGTCGGGCTAGCGGGATCCTACGAGCAGTACTTC
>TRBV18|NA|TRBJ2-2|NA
CASSSVRDGELFF
TGTGCCAGCTCTAGCGTCCGGGACGGGGAGCTGTTTTTT
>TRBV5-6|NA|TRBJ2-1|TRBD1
CASSLYRGPDEQFF
TGTGCCAGCAGCTTGTACAGGGGGCCCGATGAGCAGTTCTTC
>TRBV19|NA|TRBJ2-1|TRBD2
CASTSGYNEQFF
TGTGCCAGTACTAGCGGCTACAATGAGCAGTTCTTC
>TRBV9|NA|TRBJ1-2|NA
CASSPRKGKEGYGYTF
TGTGCCAGCAGCCCCCGGAAGGGGAAAGAAGGCTATGGCTACACCTTC
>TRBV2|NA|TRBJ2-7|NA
CASSDTYEQYF
TGTGCCAGCAGTGATACCTACGAGCAGTACTTC
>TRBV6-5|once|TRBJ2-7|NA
CASSRTYHPHEQYF
TGTGCCAGCAGCCGGACATACCACCCCCACGAGCAGTACTTC
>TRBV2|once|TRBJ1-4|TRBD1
CATGQAINEKLFF
TGTGCCACCGGACAGGCGATTAATGAAAAACTGTTTTTT
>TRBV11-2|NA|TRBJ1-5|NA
CASSGSGGAGQPQHF
TGTGCCAGCAGCGGCAGTGGGGGGGCAGGTCAGCCCCAGCATTTT
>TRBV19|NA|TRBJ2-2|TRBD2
CASTSHSGTRTGELFF
TGTGCCAGTACCAGCCATAGCGGGACCCGCACCGGGGAGCTGTTTTTT
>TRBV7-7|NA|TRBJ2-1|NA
CASSLDRWNEQFF
TGTGCTAGCAGCTTAGATCGGTGGAATGAGCAGTTCTTC
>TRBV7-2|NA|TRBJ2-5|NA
CASSLVRARETQYF
TGTGCCAGCAGCTTAGTGAGGGCTAGAGAGACCCAGTACTTC